This T cell receptor (beta chain) was observed in a study of T cells in Graves' hyperthyroidism and ophthalmopathy. The CDR3 is 16 residues long. After removal of 4 bases from V and 5 bases from J, the junction contained 13 bases not matched to a gene. The germline V gene encodes CDR1 SGHDT and CDR2 YYEEEE. Study-level points and caveats: The model foresaw ophthalmopathy a median around 6.4 months prior to onset. Blood samples included most of the expanded thyroid clonotypes exceeding 0.001.

It was RNA transcripts that yielded the amplified TCR beta CDR3 regions. First-round RT-PCR with HTBI primers amplified the TCR CDR3 region. A single record per CDR3 protein comes from TCRdb applying MiXCR to the multiplex PCR reads. Of about 130,000 distinct CDR3 sequences listed, approximately 24% are singletons. Turning to this clonotype: The antigen remains unidentified.

Diagnostic assessment was based on clinical symptoms, serum thyroxine and TRAb, thyroid ultrasound and orbital computed tomography. Ahead of any ophthalmopathy symptoms, the blood sample was obtained at the first diagnosis of hyperthyroidism. The chain has TRBV5-6 and TRBJ2-7; TRBD1 agrees at 9 bases. Sequences were obtained from blood. This receptor was identified in a woman between 45 and 60 years old with Graves' hyperthyroidism that later progressed to Graves' ophthalmopathy. CDR3 in amino acids: CASSRSSGQGVHEQYF. The DNA for the CDR3 is TGTGCCAGCAGCCGTTCCTCGGGACAGGGTGTCCACGAGCAGTACTTC.